Here is one T cell receptor beta chain with its context. What it binds is unknown. CDR1 MDHEN and CDR2 SYDVKM come from the germline V gene. The CDR3 has 14 amino acids. V lost 5 bases and J lost 4; bases outside the gene matches: 8. This sample is part of a study of response to subunit inactivated influenza vaccine. Findings and caveats of the study: It was suggested by the authors that few new T cells are recruited by each seasonal influenza vaccination.

Via MiXCR, TCRdb re-called the RT-PCR reads, giving one row per CDR3 protein. Of roughly 190,000 distinct CDR3 sequences in the sample, over 13% were seen once. Sequenced here: CD8+ T cells sorted from PBMCs, sampled roughly 5 days after vaccination. This TCR derives from a man in his forties or fifties who received an inactivated influenza vaccine. The chain carries TRBV28 and TRBJ2-7; TRBD1 aligns across 7 bases. The CDR3 region is CASSPDRVVYEQYF. The CDR3 DNA follows: TGTGCCAGCAGTCCAGACAGGGTAGTGTACGAGCAGTACTTC.